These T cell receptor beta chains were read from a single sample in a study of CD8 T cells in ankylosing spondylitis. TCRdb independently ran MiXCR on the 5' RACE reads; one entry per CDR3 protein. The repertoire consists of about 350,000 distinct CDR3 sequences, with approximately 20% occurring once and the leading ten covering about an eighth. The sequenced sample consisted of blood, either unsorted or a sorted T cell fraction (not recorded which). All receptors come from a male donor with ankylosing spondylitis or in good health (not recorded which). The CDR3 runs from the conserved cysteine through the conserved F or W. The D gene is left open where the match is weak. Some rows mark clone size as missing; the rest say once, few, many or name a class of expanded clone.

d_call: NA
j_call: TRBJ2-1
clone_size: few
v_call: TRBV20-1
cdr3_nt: TGCAGTGCTAGAGATATCGGCAGGGCTCTAAATGAGCAGTTCTTC
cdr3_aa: CSARDIGRALNEQFF

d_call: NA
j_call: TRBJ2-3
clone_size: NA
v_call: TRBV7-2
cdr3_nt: TGTGCCAGCAGCTTAGTTATCGGTAGCGGCACAGATACGCAGTATTTT
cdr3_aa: CASSLVIGSGTDTQYF

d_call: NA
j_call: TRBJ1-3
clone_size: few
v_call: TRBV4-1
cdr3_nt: TGCGCCAGCAGCCAGGAACGGGGGGACCCTGGAAACACCATATATTTT
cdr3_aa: CASSQERGDPGNTIYF

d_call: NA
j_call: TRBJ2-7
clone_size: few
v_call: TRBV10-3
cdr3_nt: TGTGCCATCAGTGAGTCGAGAGAGGTGGTTTACGAGCAGTACTTC
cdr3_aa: CAISESREVVYEQYF

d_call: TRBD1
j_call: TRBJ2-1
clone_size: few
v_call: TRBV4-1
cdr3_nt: TGCGCCAGCAGCCAACCCAGGGGGCCTTACAATGAGCAGTTCTTC
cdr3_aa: CASSQPRGPYNEQFF

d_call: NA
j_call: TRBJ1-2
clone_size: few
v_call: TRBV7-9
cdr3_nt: TGTGCCAGCAGCCCACGTCTTGGTGGGGGCTACACCTTC
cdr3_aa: CASSPRLGGGYTF

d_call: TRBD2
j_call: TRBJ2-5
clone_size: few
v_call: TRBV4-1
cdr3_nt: TGCGCCAGCAGCCAAGGTGGGGGGGTCGAGACCCAGTACTTC
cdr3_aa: CASSQGGGVETQYF

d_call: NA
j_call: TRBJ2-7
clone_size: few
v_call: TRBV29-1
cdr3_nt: TGCAGCGTTAGGTTAGGTCAGGGTTTCCACGAGCAGTACTTC
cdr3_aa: CSVRLGQGFHEQYF

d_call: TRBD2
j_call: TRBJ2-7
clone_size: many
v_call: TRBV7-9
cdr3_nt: TGTGCCAGCAGCTTTTCGGGGGGCGAGCAGTACTTC
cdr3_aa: CASSFSGGEQYF

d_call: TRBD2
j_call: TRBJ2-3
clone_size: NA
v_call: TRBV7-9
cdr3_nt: TGTGCCAGCAGCTGGGGGGGGAATACGCAGTATTTT
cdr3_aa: CASSWGGNTQYF

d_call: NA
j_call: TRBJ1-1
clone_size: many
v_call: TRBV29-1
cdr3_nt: TGCAGCGTTGTAGTGGGGGGATCTGAAGCTTTCTTT
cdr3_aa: CSVVVGGSEAFF

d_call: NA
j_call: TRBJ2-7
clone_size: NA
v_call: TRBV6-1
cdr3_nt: TGTGCCAGCAGTGAAGGGGAATACGAGCAGTACTTC
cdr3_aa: CASSEGEYEQYF

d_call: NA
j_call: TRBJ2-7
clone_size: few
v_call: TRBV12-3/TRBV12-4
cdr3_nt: TGTGCCAGCAGTAGTGACTGGGGTGAGCAGTACTTC
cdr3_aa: CASSSDWGEQYF

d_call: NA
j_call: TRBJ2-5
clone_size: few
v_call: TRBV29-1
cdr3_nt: TGCAGCGTTGAAGGGGGCGTAGGGGAGACCCAGTACTTC
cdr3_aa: CSVEGGVGETQYF

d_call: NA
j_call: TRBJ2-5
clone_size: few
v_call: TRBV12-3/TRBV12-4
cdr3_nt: TGTGCCAGCAGTTTAGCTCCGACAGGTAGTACGTACTTC
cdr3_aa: CASSLAPTGSTYF

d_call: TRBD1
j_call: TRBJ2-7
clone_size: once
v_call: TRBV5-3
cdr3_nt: TGTGCCAGAAGTGGGTCCGGACAGGGGTATGTGGGCGAGCAGTACTTC
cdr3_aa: CARSGSGQGYVGEQYF

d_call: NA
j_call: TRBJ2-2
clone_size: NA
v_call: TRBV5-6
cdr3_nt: TGTGCCAGCAGCTATAGGAACACCGGGGAGCTGTTTTTT
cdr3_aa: CASSYRNTGELFF

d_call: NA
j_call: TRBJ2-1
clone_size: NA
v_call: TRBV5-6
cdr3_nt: TGTGCCAGCAGCCTACTTAGCCGCTCAGGGAATGAGCAGTTCTTC
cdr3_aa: CASSLLSRSGNEQFF

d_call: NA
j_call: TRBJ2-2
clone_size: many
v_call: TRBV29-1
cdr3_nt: TGCAGCGTTGAATCGGGAAGTTCGAACACCGGGGAGCTGTTTTTT
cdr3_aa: CSVESGSSNTGELFF

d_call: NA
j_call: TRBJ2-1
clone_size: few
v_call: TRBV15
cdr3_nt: TGTGCCACCAGCAGTCGAAACAGTGGTGAGCAGTTCTTC
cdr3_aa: CATSSRNSGEQFF

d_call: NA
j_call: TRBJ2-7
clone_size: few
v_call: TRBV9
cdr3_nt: TGTGCCAGCAGCGTAGCCGCGGGACCACCCTACGAGCAGTACTTC
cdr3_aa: CASSVAAGPPYEQYF

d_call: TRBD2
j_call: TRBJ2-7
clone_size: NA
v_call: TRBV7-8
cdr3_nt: TGTGCCAGCAGCCCAGGCCCTAGCGGGGGGTACGAGCAGTACTTC
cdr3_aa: CASSPGPSGGYEQYF

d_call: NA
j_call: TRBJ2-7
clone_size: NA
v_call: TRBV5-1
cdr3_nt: TGCGCCAGCAGCCCCCTTGGTGGATTCGCCTACGAGCAGTACTTC
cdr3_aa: CASSPLGGFAYEQYF

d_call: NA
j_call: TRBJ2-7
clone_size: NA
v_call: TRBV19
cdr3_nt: TGTGCCAGTAGCCTACCGGACCCACCGGCCTACGAGCAGTACTTC
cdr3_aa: CASSLPDPPAYEQYF

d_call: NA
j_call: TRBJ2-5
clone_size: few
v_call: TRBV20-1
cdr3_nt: TGCAGTAGGGGGGTCCAAGAGACCCAGTACTTC
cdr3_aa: CSRGVQETQYF

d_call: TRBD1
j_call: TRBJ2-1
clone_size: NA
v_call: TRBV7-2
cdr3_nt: TGTGCCAGCAGCTTCGACAGGGAATTCGATGAGCAGTTCTTC
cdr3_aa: CASSFDREFDEQFF

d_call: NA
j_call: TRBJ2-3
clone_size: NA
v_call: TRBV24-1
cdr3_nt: TGTGCCACCAGTGATCAACATGAGAGTATGACAGATACGCAGTATTTT
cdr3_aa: CATSDQHESMTDTQYF

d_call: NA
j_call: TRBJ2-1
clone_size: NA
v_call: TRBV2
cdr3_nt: TGTGCCAGCAGTGGAACTACGAGGGGTTTTCGGTACAATGAGCAGTTCTTC
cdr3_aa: CASSGTTRGFRYNEQFF

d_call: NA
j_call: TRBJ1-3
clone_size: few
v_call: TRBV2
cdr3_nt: TGTGCCAGCAGTGACTTTGTGGATGACTCTGGAAACACCATATATTTT
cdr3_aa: CASSDFVDDSGNTIYF

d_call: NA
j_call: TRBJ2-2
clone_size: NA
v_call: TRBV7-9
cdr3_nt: TGTGCCAGCAGCACCGGACCACGGGACTTCTTCACCGGGGAGCTGTTTTTT
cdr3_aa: CASSTGPRDFFTGELFF

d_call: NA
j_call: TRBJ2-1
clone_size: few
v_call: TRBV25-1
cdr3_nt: TGTGCCAGCAGTGATCTGGGGATCAATGAGCAGTTCTTC
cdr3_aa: CASSDLGINEQFF

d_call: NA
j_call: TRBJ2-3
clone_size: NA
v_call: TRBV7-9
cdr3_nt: TGTGCCAGCAGCTTGGGGGACATTTCAGATACGCAGTATTTT
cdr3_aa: CASSLGDISDTQYF

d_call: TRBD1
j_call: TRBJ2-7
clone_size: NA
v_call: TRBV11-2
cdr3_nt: TGTGCCAGCAGCCGGGACAGGGTCAACGAGCAGTACTTC
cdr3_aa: CASSRDRVNEQYF

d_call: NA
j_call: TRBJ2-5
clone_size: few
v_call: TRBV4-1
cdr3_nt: TGCGCCAGCAGCGATGGGATTGTGGGGGGACAAGAGACCCAGTACTTC
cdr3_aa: CASSDGIVGGQETQYF

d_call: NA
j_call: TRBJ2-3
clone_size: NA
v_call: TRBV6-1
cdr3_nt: TGTGCCAGCAGTACCATCAAGGGGTTTCGCACAGATACGCAGTATTTT
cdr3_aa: CASSTIKGFRTDTQYF

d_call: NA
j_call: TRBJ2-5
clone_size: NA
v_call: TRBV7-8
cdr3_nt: TGTGCCAGCAGCTCTAGATCCAGGGTGAACCAAGAGACCCAGTACTTC
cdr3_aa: CASSSRSRVNQETQYF

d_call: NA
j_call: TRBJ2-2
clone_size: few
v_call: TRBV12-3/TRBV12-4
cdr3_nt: TGTGCCAGCAGCCACATCGGGACCCCCGGGGGCACCGGGGAGCTGTTTTTT
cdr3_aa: CASSHIGTPGGTGELFF

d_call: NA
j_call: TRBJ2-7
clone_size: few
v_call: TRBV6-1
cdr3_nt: TGTGCCAGCAGGCCCACCCCGGGGGTCAGTACCTACGAGCAGTACTTC
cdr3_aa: CASRPTPGVSTYEQYF

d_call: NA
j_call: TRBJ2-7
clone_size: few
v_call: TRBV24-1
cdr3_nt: TGTGCCACCAGTGCCCCCGAGGTAAACGAGCAGTACTTC
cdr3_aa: CATSAPEVNEQYF

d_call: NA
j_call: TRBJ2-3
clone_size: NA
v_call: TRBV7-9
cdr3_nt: TGTGCCAGCACCGATGCGGGGGCCCTAACAGATACGCAGTATTTT
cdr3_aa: CASTDAGALTDTQYF